The entry below describes one TCR beta chain. These data come from a study of OX40 agonist ivuxolimab in advanced cancers. Germline CDR1 and CDR2: SGHRS and YFSETQ. V lost 0 bases to trimming and J lost 3 bases, with 6 bases between them. The CDR3 runs 13 residues. Assay used: immunoSEQ multiplex PCR; TCRdb lists only in-frame clones, some missing. Of roughly 45,000 clones in the sample, around 85% were seen once. This TCR derives from an adult with an advanced solid tumor such as melanoma, head and neck, liver or kidney cancer. The starting material was CD4+ or CD8+ T cells sorted from blood, obtained in a trial of the OX40 agonist ivuxolimab. The V and J genes are TRBV5-1 and TRBJ2-5; D tentatively reads TRBD1 or TRBD2 (5 bases each). CDR3 residues: CASSLGGKETQYF. Written as DNA, the CDR3 is TGCGCCAGCAGCTTGGGGGGGAAAGAGACCCAGTACTTC.